In its sample, the clone carrying this TCR beta chain was seen a few times. The target antigen is unknown. The data are from a study of T-cell memory formation after mild COVID-19. General study points: Confirmation of SARS-CoV-2 specificity was lacking for second-wave clones peaking day 37. Contracting CD4+ clones sat mainly in CM and EM; CD8+ in EMRA. Later expanders leaned CD4+, whereas clones that contracted between day 15 and 85 were balanced CD4/CD8.

This CDR3 contains 16 residues. J was trimmed by 3 bases and V by 4 bases; bases with no gene match: 9. Germline loops: CDR1 MGHRA, CDR2 YSYEKL. TCRdb reprocessed the 5' RACE reads via MiXCR and lists one record per CDR3 protein. The table records about 560,000 distinct CDR3 sequences, roughly 21% of them present only once. This clonotype was sampled from an adult woman who had mild COVID-19 (a few samples of this study predate the infection). Cell type and time point are not known. The sequenced sample was PBMCs or a T cell subset sorted from them (not recorded which). The chain has TRBV4-1 and TRBJ2-5; 9 nucleotides match TRBD2. CDR3: CASSLGTSLAKETQYF. The CDR3 nucleotides are TGCGCCAGCAGCCTGGGGACTAGCCTCGCTAAAGAGACCCAGTACTTC.